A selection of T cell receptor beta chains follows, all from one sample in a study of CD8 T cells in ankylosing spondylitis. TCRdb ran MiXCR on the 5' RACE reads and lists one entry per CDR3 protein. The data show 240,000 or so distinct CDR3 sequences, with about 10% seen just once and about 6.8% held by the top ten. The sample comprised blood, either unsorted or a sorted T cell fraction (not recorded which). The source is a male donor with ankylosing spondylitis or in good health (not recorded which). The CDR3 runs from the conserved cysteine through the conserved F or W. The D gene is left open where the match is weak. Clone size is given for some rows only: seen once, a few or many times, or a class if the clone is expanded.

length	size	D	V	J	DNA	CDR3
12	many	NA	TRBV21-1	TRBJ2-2	TGTGACCCCCCGGGAGGGGCCGGGGAGCTGTTTTTT	CDPPGGAGELFF
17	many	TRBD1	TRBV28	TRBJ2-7	TGTGCCAGCAGTTTCGTTCAGGGCAGGACAGGTTTCTACGAGCAGTACTTC	CASSFVQGRTGFYEQYF
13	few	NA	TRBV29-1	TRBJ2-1	TGCAGCGCTGTCTCAGGCTCCTACAATGAGCAGTTCTTC	CSAVSGSYNEQFF
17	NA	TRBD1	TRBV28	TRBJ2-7	TGTGCCAGCAGACGCCATACCAGGGGGTCTAGCTCCTACGAGCAGTACTTC	CASRRHTRGSSSYEQYF
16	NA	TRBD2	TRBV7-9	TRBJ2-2	TGTGCCAGCAGCCCTGGACTAGCGGGAGTTAATGGGGAGCTGTTTTTT	CASSPGLAGVNGELFF
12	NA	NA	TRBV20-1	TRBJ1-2	TGCAGTGCTAGAGTACAGTCCTATGGCTACACCTTC	CSARVQSYGYTF
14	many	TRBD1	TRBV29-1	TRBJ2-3	TGCAGCGTCGCCGGGGACAGGGCCACAGATACGCAGTATTTT	CSVAGDRATDTQYF
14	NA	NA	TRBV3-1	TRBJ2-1	TGTGCCAGCAGCCCCCAACGTGTGGGCAATGAGCAGTTCTTC	CASSPQRVGNEQFF
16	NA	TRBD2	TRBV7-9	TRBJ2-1	TGTGCCAGCAGCTTAGCGGGAGGGCTCAAATACAATGAGCAGTTCTTC	CASSLAGGLKYNEQFF
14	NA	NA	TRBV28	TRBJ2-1	TGTGCCAGCTCGGAAACCCGCTCTTACAATGAGCAGTTCTTC	CASSETRSYNEQFF
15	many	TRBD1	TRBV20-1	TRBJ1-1	TGCAGTGCGCCTGGATACAGGGGGTCGGGGACTGAAGCTTTCTTT	CSAPGYRGSGTEAFF
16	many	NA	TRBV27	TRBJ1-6	TGTGCCAGCCACAGCCGGACGGAGGGTGCCTATTCACCCCTCCACTTT	CASHSRTEGAYSPLHF
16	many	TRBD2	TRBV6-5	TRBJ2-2	TGTGCCAGCAGTTCCACGGGACTAGCGGGTACCGGGGAGCTGTTTTTT	CASSSTGLAGTGELFF
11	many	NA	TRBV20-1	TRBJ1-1	TGCAGTGCCTCGGACAGACTTGAAGCTTTCTTT	CSASDRLEAFF
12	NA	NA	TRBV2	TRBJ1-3	TGTGCCATACTAGGGTACGGAAACACCATATATTTT	CAILGYGNTIYF
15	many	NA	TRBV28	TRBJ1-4	TGTGCCAGCAGGGGAACGACAGACTTAAATGAAAAACTGTTTTTT	CASRGTTDLNEKLFF
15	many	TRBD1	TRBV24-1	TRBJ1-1	TGTGCCACCAGTGATCCCGCAGGGGGTTCGACTGAAGCTTTCTTT	CATSDPAGGSTEAFF
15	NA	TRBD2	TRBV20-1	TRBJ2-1	TGCAGTGCCGAGGGTCCTAGCGGAACCTACAATGAGCAGTTCTTC	CSAEGPSGTYNEQFF
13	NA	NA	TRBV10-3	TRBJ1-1	TGTGCCATCAGCCCTTTGGGGAACACTGAAGCTTTCTTT	CAISPLGNTEAFF
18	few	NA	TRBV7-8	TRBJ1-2	TGTGCCAGCAGCTTAGTATGGGCAGGCACGAAGAAGGGGTCTGGCTACACCTTC	CASSLVWAGTKKGSGYTF
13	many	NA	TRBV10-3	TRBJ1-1	TGTGCCATCAGTGATAGGTCGAACACTGAAGCTTTCTTT	CAISDRSNTEAFF
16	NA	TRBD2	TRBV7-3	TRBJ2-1	TGTGCCAGCAGCGGACTAGCGGGAGAGTCCTACAATGAGCAGTTCTTC	CASSGLAGESYNEQFF
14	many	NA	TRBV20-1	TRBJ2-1	TGCAGTGCGCCATCACTAGCCCATTCAAATGAGCAGTTCTTC	CSAPSLAHSNEQFF
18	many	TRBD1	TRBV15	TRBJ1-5	TGTGCCACCAGCAGAGATTCCGGGACAGGGGTGGGTAATCAGCCCCAGCATTTT	CATSRDSGTGVGNQPQHF
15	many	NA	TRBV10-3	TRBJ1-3	TGTGCCATCAGTGGATCGGGGGACTCTGGAAACACCATATATTTT	CAISGSGDSGNTIYF
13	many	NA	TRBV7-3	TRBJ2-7	TGTGCCAGCAGCCCCAGCCCCGGGGGCGAGCAGTACTTC	CASSPSPGGEQYF
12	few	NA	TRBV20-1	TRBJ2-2	TGCAGTGCTATCACTAACACCGGGGAGCTGTTTTTT	CSAITNTGELFF